The clone carrying this TCR beta chain was picked up many times. Time point denoted: newly diagnosed GD, antithyroid drugs for less than 3 months. Isolated PBMC RNA provided the starting material for the TCR library. CDR3 regions were amplified by Arm-PCR using iRepertoire HTBI primers to build TCR beta libraries. TCRdb re-derived calls from the multiplex PCR reads in MiXCR, one entry per CDR3 protein. Of 530,000 or so distinct CDR3 sequences in the sample, about 13% were seen once. Looked up from germline, CDR1 is KGHSH and CDR2 is LQKENI. The CDR3 spans 15 residues. Trimming took off 3 bases at V and 9 bases at J, with 18 bases between the two ends. These data come from a study of regulatory T cells in long-lasting Graves disease. This sample was also put to use in a study of T cells in Graves' hyperthyroidism and ophthalmopathy. This second study notes: Diagnosis rested on symptoms, serum thyroxine and TRAb, thyroid ultrasound, and orbital computed tomography. Clonotypes that were expanded in thyroid above 0.001 mostly appeared in blood too.

This sequence was found in a man aged 25 to 40 with Graves disease. The sample here was peripheral blood mononuclear cells (PBMCs), taken at new diagnosis, from a patient treated with antithyroid drugs. This sequence joins TRBV18 and TRBJ2-1, with no clear D. CDR3 residues: CASSPEYKGIGEQFF. The DNA for the CDR3 is TGTGCCAGCTCACCGGAATATAAGGGAATCGGTGAGCAGTTCTTC.